The present T cell receptor (beta chain) was sequenced within a study of T-cell reconstitution after alpha-beta-depleted transplantation in children. The TCRbeta library incorporated unique molecular identifiers. One entry per CDR3 protein, called by TCRdb with MiXCR from the PCR reads. The repertoire includes approximately 980,000 distinct CDR3 sequences, about 26% of them detected once, and roughly 27% sits in the top ten. The origin of this receptor is a boy less than two years old who had a stem cell transplant for SCID, so the T cells may come from the graft donor. Sample: PBMCs, mostly from graft donor cells, taken 360 days after TCRalphabeta/CD19-depleted stem cell transplant.

CDR3 residues: CASSWWGPGRGTEAFF. The DNA for the CDR3 is TGTGCCAGCAGTTGGTGGGGCCCTGGACGGGGCACTGAAGCTTTCTTT. This chain uses TRBV12-3 or TRBV12-4 with TRBJ1-1; a weak D match, TRBD1 (5 bases). This CDR3 contains 16 residues. Trimming shortened V by 4 bases and J by 4 bases, and 19 bases separated the two germline ends.